These 32 T cell receptor beta chains originate from one sample sequenced in a study of cytotoxic CD8 clonotypes in ibrutinib-treated CLL (dated by TCRdb to 2020 to 2023). Libraries were prepared through the immunoSEQ multiplex PCR assay. As stored in TCRdb, this immuneACCESS dataset retains in-frame rearrangements with V and J assigned. A fraction of the clones does not appear; measured against another copy, unresolved V genes explain less than half of the discrepancy, and the remainder lacks a known reason. The sample table lists fewer than 200,000 clones, approximately 80% of them with a count of one. In total, the top ten clones hold about 5% of the sample. What the time point label conveys for this sample: approximately 2 years on ibrutinib. Sequenced material: PBMCs, taken after 24 months of ibrutinib treatment. The receptor source for this set is a human donor with chronic lymphocytic leukemia.

CDR3 amino acids: CASQRGLQETQYF. The CDR3 region has the DNA TGTGCCAGCCAACGGGGCCTCCAAGAGACCCAGTACTTC. The chain links TRBV18 to TRBJ2-5; D is tentatively TRBD1 or TRBD2 (5 bases each). Germline CDR1 and CDR2: KGHSH and LQKENI. V was clipped by 8 bases and J by 1 base, with 11 bases between them. This CDR3 comprises 13 residues. The variable domain in full, completed from reference TRBV18 and TRBJ2-5, reads NAGVMQNPRHLVRRRGQEARLRCSPMKGHSHVYWYRQLPEEGLKFMVYLQKENIIDESGMPKERFSAEFPKEGPSILRIQQVVRGDSAAYFCASQRGLQETQYFGPGTRLLVL.

This chain joins TRBV6-5 and TRBJ2-1, with TRBD1 identical over 8 bases. The V gene end was trimmed by 8 bases and the J gene end by 15 bases; junction bases not matched to a gene: 18. This CDR3 is built from 14 residues. The germline V gene has CDR1 MNHEY and CDR2 SVGAGI. In DNA, the CDR3 is TGTGCCAGCGCCAGGACAGGGACTGCCTCGAAAGTGTTCTTC. Translated, it gives CASARTGTASKVFF.

The CDR3 region has the DNA TGTGCCAGCAGTTTTTGGGGGTCTGGCGAAGCTTTCTTT. Translated, it gives CASSFWGSGEAFF. The genes are TRBV27 and TRBJ1-1; D possibly corresponds to TRBD1 (5 bases). With 3 bases removed from V and 8 bases from J, the gap between germline ends came to 13 bases. This CDR3 region has 13 residues. Looked up from germline, CDR1 is MNHEY and CDR2 is SMNVEV (reference sequence).

This chain uses TRBV7-2 with TRBJ1-4, with D possibly TRBD1 on 6 matching bases. The CDR3 runs 14 residues. Trimming took off 4 bases at V and 4 bases at J, with 10 bases between the two ends. The germline gives CDR1 SGHTA, CDR2 FQGNSA. CDR3 sequence reads: CASSSGGFNEKLFF. The CDR3, as DNA: TGTGCCAGCAGCTCTGGGGGCTTTAATGAAAAACTGTTTTTT.

The gene calls are TRBV28 and TRBJ2-3; no definite D call. The CDR3 length is 12 residues. The germline V and J ends were trimmed by 4 bases and 6 bases, with 8 bases remaining between them. CDR1 is MDHEN, CDR2 SYDVKM, per germline. CDR3 protein: CASSSTRDTQYF. In nucleotides, the CDR3 is TGTGCCAGCAGTTCCACCCGGGATACGCAGTATTTT. The variable domain in full, completed from reference TRBV28 and TRBJ2-3, reads DVKVTQSSRYLVKRTGEKVFLECVQDMDHENMFWYRQDPGLGLRLIYFSYDVKMKEKGDIPEGYSVSREKKERFSLILESASTNQTSMYLCASSSTRDTQYFGPGTRLTVL.

The chain combines TRBV11-2 with TRBJ1-2; 10 bases fit TRBD1. CDR1 is SGHAT, CDR2 FQNNGV, per germline. The CDR3 extends over 16 amino acids. V lost 5 bases and J lost 5; bases outside the gene matches: 11. The CDR3 nucleotides read TGTGCCAGCAGCACGCCAAGACAGGGGGCGCGTTATGGCTACACCTTC. Protein sequence: CASSTPRQGARYGYTF.

This clone was observed once. The chain recombines TRBV19 with TRBJ1-5; 8 bases are a match to TRBD1. This CDR3 has 15 residues. CDR1 LNHDA and CDR2 SQIVND come from the germline V gene (reference sequence). V lost 7 bases and J lost 9; bases outside the gene matches: 14. Written as DNA, the CDR3 is TGTGCCAGTATCCAGGGGGCGAGGGGGTTGTGGCCCCAGCATTTT. Translating it yields CASIQGARGLWPQHF.

The chain couples TRBV15 to TRBJ1-2; 11 nucleotides align to TRBD1. The CDR3 is 14 residues long. Trimming cost V 7 bases and J 4 bases; bases outside gene matches: 5. Germline CDR1 and CDR2: LNHNV and YYDKDF (reference sequence). CDR3 amino acids: CATNMGQGGYGYTF. The CDR3 DNA sequence: TGTGCCACCAACATGGGACAGGGGGGCTATGGCTACACCTTC.

The chain employs TRBV5-1 and TRBJ2-1, with 7 bases lining up with TRBD1. The V gene end was trimmed by 2 bases and the J gene end by 10 bases; junction bases not matched to a gene: 6. The CDR3 is 13 amino acids. From germline, CDR1 is SGHRS and CDR2 YFSETQ. The CDR3 DNA reads TGCGCCAGCAGCTTCGGACAGGCTCGAGAGCAGTTCTTC. Encoded protein: CASSFGQAREQFF.

The chain couples TRBV10-2 to TRBJ1-4; a possible D gene is TRBD1 (6 bases). Per germline, CDR1 WSHSY and CDR2 SAAADI. V was shortened by 4 bases and J by 0 bases, with 9 bases between the two germline ends. The CDR3 totals 15 residues. The CDR3 protein is CASSARTATNEKLFF. The CDR3 nucleotides are TGCGCCAGCAGTGCGCGGACAGCAACTAATGAAAAACTGTTTTTT.

The CDR3 spells CASSTGGSTGELFF. The CDR3 DNA follows: TGTGCCAGCAGCACCGGCGGAAGTACCGGGGAGCTGTTTTTT. This sequence joins TRBV9 and TRBJ2-2; unclear D gene. Germline values: CDR1 SGDLS, CDR2 YYNGEE. The CDR3 is 14 amino acids. Trimming left V 4 bases short and J 5 bases short, with 12 bases between.

The genes are TRBV18 and TRBJ1-3; D is perhaps TRBD1 (5 bases). V lost 6 bases and J lost 0, with 12 bases in between. Germline V gives CDR1 KGHSH, CDR2 LQKENI. This CDR3 has 15 residues. CDR3 DNA: TGTGCCAGCTCGCGGGGGTCGAGCTCTGGAAACACCATATATTTT. As protein: CASSRGSSSGNTIYF. The full variable domain, with the rest looked up from reference TRBV18 and TRBJ1-3, is NAGVMQNPRHLVRRRGQEARLRCSPMKGHSHVYWYRQLPEEGLKFMVYLQKENIIDESGMPKERFSAEFPKEGPSILRIQQVVRGDSAAYFCASSRGSSSGNTIYFGEGSWLTVV.

The rearrangement uses TRBV11-2 and TRBJ2-7; D is tentatively TRBD1 or TRBD2 (6 bases each). The germline V and J ends were trimmed by 1 base and 6 bases, with 10 bases remaining between them. CDR1 and CDR2 (germline): SGHAT, FQNNGV. This CDR3 has 13 residues. The DNA for the CDR3 is TGTGCCAGCAGCTTAGCCGGAGGGGGCGAGCAGTACTTC. Its translation is CASSLAGGGEQYF. Supplemented by reference TRBV11-2 and TRBJ2-7, the full variable domain reads EAGVAQSPRYKIIEKRQSVAFWCNPISGHATLYWYQQILGQGPKLLIQFQNNGVVDDSQLPKDRFSAERLKGVDSTLKIQPAKLEDSAVYLCASSLAGGGEQYFGPGTRLTVT.

CDR3 DNA sequence: TGTGCCAGCAGTGAGCTAGGGGGTGACACCGGGGAGCTGTTTTTT. It is translated as CASSELGGDTGELFF. The V call is TRBV6-1, the J call TRBJ2-2; weak D call: TRBD1 (6 bases). V was cut by 3 bases and J by 3 bases, with 11 bases left in between. CDR3 length: 15 residues. In germline, CDR1 is MNHNS, CDR2 SASEGT.

V usage is TRBV5-1 and J usage is TRBJ2-6; unclear D gene. CDR3 size: 16 residues. CDR1 SGHRS and CDR2 YFSETQ come from the germline V gene. Trimming cost V 0 bases and J 0 bases, with 7 bases left between them. CDR3 nucleotide sequence: TGCGCCAGCAGCTTGGGGTCTAGCTCTGGGGCCAACGTCCTGACTTTC. It encodes CASSLGSSSGANVLTF.

This clone was counted between two and nine times. The rearrangement joins TRBV18 to TRBJ1-1; 9 nucleotides agree with TRBD1. This CDR3 comprises 15 residues. V lost 5 bases and J lost 4; bases outside the gene matches: 8. Per germline, CDR1 KGHSH and CDR2 LQKENI. The CDR3 protein is CASSSRGQGITEAFF. In DNA, the CDR3 is TGTGCCAGCTCATCGAGAGGACAGGGGATCACTGAAGCTTTCTTT.

The chain couples TRBV2 to TRBJ1-2; tentative D call: TRBD1 (6 bases). V gave up 6 bases and J gave up 6 bases, with 14 bases separating them. The CDR3 runs 13 residues. Looked up from germline, CDR1 is SNHLY and CDR2 is FYNNEI. CDR3 amino acids: CASRARGGNGYTF. Here the CDR3 DNA reads TGTGCCAGCAGGGCTAGGGGGGGAAATGGCTACACCTTC.

The V and J genes are TRBV18 and TRBJ1-4, with TRBD1 matching over 9 bases. After removal of 6 bases from V and 10 bases from J, the junction contained 18 bases not matched to a gene. The germline CDR1 and CDR2 sequences are KGHSH and LQKENI. This CDR3 comprises 17 residues. CDR3 in amino acids: CASSEGQGLGMKGKLFF. Here the CDR3 DNA reads TGTGCCAGCTCCGAGGGACAGGGATTGGGCATGAAGGGAAAACTGTTTTTT. Together with reference TRBV18 and TRBJ1-4, the CDR3 gives the full variable domain: NAGVMQNPRHLVRRRGQEARLRCSPMKGHSHVYWYRQLPEEGLKFMVYLQKENIIDESGMPKERFSAEFPKEGPSILRIQQVVRGDSAAYFCASSEGQGLGMKGKLFFGSGTQLSVL.

The V gene is TRBV11-3, the J gene TRBJ2-1; D is unresolved. The germline V gene has CDR1 SGHNT and CDR2 YENEEA. V was trimmed by 0 bases and J by 4 bases, leaving 4 bases between them. The CDR3 runs 13 residues. The CDR3 protein is CASSLDPYNEQFF. The CDR3 bases are TGTGCCAGCAGCTTAGACCCGTACAATGAGCAGTTCTTC. Full variable domain (rest looked up from reference TRBV11-3 and TRBJ2-1): EAGVVQSPRYKIIEKKQPVAFWCNPISGHNTLYWYLQNLGQGPELLIRYENEEAVDDSQLPKDRFSAERLKGVDSTLKIQPAELGDSAVYLCASSLDPYNEQFFGPGTRLTVL.

The gene calls are TRBV7-3 and TRBJ1-2, with 7 bases matching TRBD1. This CDR3 has 12 residues. The V segment lost 5 bases and the J segment 7 bases; nucleotides outside the gene matches: 4. Germline V gene sequence: CDR1 SGHTA, CDR2 FQGTGA. The CDR3 is CASSLDRVGYTF. The CDR3 coding sequence is TGTGCCAGCAGCCTCGACAGGGTTGGCTACACCTTC. The complete variable domain, with remaining parts taken from reference TRBV7-3 and TRBJ1-2, reads GAGVSQTPSNKVTEKGKYVELRCDPISGHTALYWYRQSLGQGPEFLIYFQGTGAADDSGLPNDRFFAVRPEGSVSTLKIQRTERGDSAVYLCASSLDRVGYTFGSGTRLTVV.

J is TRBJ1-1 and V is TRBV5-6; D is ambiguous. V lost 7 bases to trimming and J lost 2 bases, with 18 bases between them. Germline values: CDR1 SGHDT, CDR2 YYEEEE. This CDR3 comprises 15 residues. CDR3 protein: CASGPGLGRNTEAFF. DNA for the CDR3: TGTGCCAGCGGACCGGGTTTGGGAAGAAACACTGAAGCTTTCTTT.

This chain connects TRBV5-1 to TRBJ1-2; weak D call: TRBD1 (5 bases). The V end lost 4 bases, the J end lost 8 bases, and 21 bases lay between the germline ends. The germline CDR1 and CDR2 sequences are SGHRS and YFSETQ. The length of the CDR3 is 15 residues. CDR3 DNA: TGCGCCAGCAGCCCCGGATACGACAGCACGGGGGGCTACACCTTC. Protein sequence: CASSPGYDSTGGYTF.

V usage is TRBV11-2 and J usage is TRBJ2-1; D not resolved. The V end was cut by 6 bases, the J end by 12 bases, with 15 bases between. The CDR3 is 12 amino acids. Germline assignment: CDR1 SGHAT and CDR2 FQNNGV. For the CDR3, the DNA is TGTGCCAGCAGTTATGACACAGCAAGGCAGTTCTTC. Amino acids: CASSYDTARQFF.

This clone occurred a few times. This chain joins TRBV4-1 and TRBJ2-3, with D unresolved. V was cut by 4 bases and J by 1 base, with 12 bases left in between. The CDR3 has 15 amino acids. Germline CDR1 reads MGHRA; CDR2 reads YSYEKL. The CDR3 DNA reads as TGCGCCAGCAGCCCCTTGTGGCCCCGCACAGATACGCAGTATTTT. Amino acid sequence: CASSPLWPRTDTQYF.

This clone was picked up one time. This sequence joins TRBV5-6 and TRBJ1-1, with D possibly being TRBD1 (6 bases). V dropped 4 bases and J dropped 6 bases, with 16 bases sitting between them. Looked up from germline, CDR1 is SGHDT and CDR2 is YYEEEE. The CDR3 loop spans 14 amino acids. In DNA, the CDR3 is TGTGCCAGCAGCGTACCGGACAGACTTCCTGAAGCTTTCTTT. Amino acid sequence: CASSVPDRLPEAFF.

In this sample, this clone turned up a few times. This sample also contains other DNA sequences that code for the same CDR3. The rearrangement uses TRBV27 and TRBJ2-7, with D possibly matching TRBD1 (5 bases). This CDR3 spans 14 amino acids. Germline V gene lookup returns CDR1 MNHEY and CDR2 SMNVEV (reference sequence). V was shortened by 5 bases and J by 0 bases, with 11 bases between the two germline ends. CDR3 DNA sequence: TGTGCCAGCAGTCGCGGCAGGGCCTCCTACGAGCAGTACTTC. It specifies CASSRGRASYEQYF.

The V call is TRBV6-6, the J call TRBJ1-1, with D possibly being TRBD1 (5 bases). V lost 5 bases to trimming and J lost 1 base, with 11 bases between them. Germline CDR1 is MNHNY and CDR2 is SVGAGI (reference sequence). The CDR3 runs to 14 residues. The DNA for the CDR3 is TGTGCCAGCAGTAGGATAACAGGGAACACTGAAGCTTTCTTT. Protein product: CASSRITGNTEAFF.

The rearrangement links TRBV27 to TRBJ1-3; 7 bases map to TRBD1. The CDR3 covers 16 residues. Germline V gene lookup returns CDR1 MNHEY and CDR2 SMNVEV (reference sequence). With V trimmed by 5 bases and J by 3 bases, 10 bases remained unmatched. CDR3 region: CASSPSDRSFGNTIYF. The CDR3 region has the DNA TGTGCCAGCAGTCCCTCGGACAGGAGTTTTGGAAACACCATATATTTT.

The genes are TRBV18 and TRBJ2-1; unclear D gene. The CDR3 sequence is 15 residues long. V was shortened by 3 bases and J by 1 base, with 10 bases between the two germline ends. Looked up from germline, CDR1 is KGHSH and CDR2 is LQKENI. The CDR3 sequence is CASSPGTRSYNEQFF. DNA for the CDR3: TGTGCCAGCTCACCTGGTACGAGGTCCTACAATGAGCAGTTCTTC. Complete variable domain (other parts from reference TRBV18 and TRBJ2-1): NAGVMQNPRHLVRRRGQEARLRCSPMKGHSHVYWYRQLPEEGLKFMVYLQKENIIDESGMPKERFSAEFPKEGPSILRIQQVVRGDSAAYFCASSPGTRSYNEQFFGPGTRLTVL.

The chain links TRBV28 to TRBJ1-5; the D gene is possibly TRBD1 (6 bases). This CDR3 contains 15 residues. V was pared by 7 bases and J by 3 bases, with 16 bases between. Per germline, CDR1 MDHEN and CDR2 SYDVKM. CDR3 in amino acids: CASTPSQGINQPQHF. CDR3 DNA sequence: TGTGCCAGCACCCCTTCACAGGGTATCAATCAGCCCCAGCATTTT.

The chain recombines TRBV30 with TRBJ2-3; TRBD1 agrees at 7 bases. V gave up 6 bases and J gave up 3 bases; unmatched junction bases: 9. The CDR3 contains 14 residues. Germline CDR1 is GTSNPN and CDR2 is SVGIG (reference sequence). CDR3 sequence: CACPGTVRTDTQYF. The DNA of the CDR3 is TGTGCCTGTCCCGGGACAGTGCGTACAGATACGCAGTATTTT.

The V gene is TRBV9, the J gene TRBJ1-1; the D is unclear. The CDR3 consists of 13 residues. Germline lookup yields CDR1 SGDLS and CDR2 YYNGEE. Deletions cut 2 bases from V and 1 base from J, with 6 bases between. The CDR3 loop reads CASSVGENTEAFF. The CDR3 DNA follows: TGTGCCAGCAGCGTCGGGGAGAACACTGAAGCTTTCTTT.